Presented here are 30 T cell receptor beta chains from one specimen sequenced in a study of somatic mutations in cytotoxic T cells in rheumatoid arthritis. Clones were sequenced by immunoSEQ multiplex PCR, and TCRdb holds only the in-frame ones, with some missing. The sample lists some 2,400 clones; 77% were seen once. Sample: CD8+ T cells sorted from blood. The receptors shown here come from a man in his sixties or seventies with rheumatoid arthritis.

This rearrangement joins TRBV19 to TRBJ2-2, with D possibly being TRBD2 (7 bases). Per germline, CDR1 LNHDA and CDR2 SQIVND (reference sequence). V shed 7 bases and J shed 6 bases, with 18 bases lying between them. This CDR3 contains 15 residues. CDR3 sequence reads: CASNPGAGVPGELFF. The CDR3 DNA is TGTGCCAGTAACCCGGGGGCGGGAGTACCCGGGGAGCTGTTTTTT.

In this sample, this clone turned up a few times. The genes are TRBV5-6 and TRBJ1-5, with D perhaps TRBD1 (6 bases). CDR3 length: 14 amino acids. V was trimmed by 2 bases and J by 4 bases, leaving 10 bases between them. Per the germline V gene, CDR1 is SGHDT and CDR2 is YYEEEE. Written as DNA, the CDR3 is TGTGCCAGCAGCTTCCGCAGGGGTAATCAGCCCCAGCATTTT. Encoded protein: CASSFRRGNQPQHF.

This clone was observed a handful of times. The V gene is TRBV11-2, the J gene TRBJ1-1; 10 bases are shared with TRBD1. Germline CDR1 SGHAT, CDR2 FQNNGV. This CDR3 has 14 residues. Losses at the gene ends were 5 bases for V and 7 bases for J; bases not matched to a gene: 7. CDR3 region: CASSPGTGEGEAFF. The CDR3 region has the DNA TGTGCCAGCAGCCCGGGGACAGGGGAGGGTGAAGCTTTCTTT.

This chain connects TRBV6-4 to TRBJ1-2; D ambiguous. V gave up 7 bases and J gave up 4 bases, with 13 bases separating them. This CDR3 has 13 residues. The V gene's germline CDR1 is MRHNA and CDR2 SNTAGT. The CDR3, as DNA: TGTGCCAGCACGGTGGAATGGAGCTATGGCTACACCTTC. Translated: CASTVEWSYGYTF.

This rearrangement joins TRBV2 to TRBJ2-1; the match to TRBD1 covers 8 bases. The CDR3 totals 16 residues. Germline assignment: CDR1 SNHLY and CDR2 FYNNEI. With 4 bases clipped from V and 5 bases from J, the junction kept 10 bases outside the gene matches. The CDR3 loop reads CASSVPDRGRHNEQFF. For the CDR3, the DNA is TGTGCCAGCAGTGTACCAGACAGGGGCCGCCACAATGAGCAGTTCTTC.

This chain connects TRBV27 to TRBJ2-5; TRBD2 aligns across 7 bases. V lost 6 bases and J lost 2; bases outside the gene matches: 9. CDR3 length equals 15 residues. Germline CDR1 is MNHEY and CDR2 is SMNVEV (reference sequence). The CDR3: CASSTLAVAQETQYF. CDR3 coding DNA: TGTGCCAGCAGCACCCTAGCGGTGGCTCAAGAGACCCAGTACTTC.

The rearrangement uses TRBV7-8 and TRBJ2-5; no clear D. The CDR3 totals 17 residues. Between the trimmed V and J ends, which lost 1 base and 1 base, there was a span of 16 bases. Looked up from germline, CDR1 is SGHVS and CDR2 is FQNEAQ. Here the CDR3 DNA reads TGTGCCAGCAGCTTAGTTGGTTTTGTTTCAGGCCAAGAGACCCAGTACTTC. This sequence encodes CASSLVGFVSGQETQYF.

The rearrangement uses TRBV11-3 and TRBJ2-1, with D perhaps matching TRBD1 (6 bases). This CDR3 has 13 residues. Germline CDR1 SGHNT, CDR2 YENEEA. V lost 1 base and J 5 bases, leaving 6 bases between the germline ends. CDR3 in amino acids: CASSLGQDNEQFF. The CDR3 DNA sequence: TGTGCCAGCAGCTTAGGACAGGACAATGAGCAGTTCTTC.

The CDR3 coding sequence is TGTGCCAGCAGTTGGGCCTCACAGTTCTCTGGAAACACCATATATTTT. Protein sequence: CASSWASQFSGNTIYF. The chain uses TRBV28 and TRBJ1-3; D is uncertain. This CDR3 has 16 residues. The V gene's germline CDR1 is MDHEN and CDR2 SYDVKM. V lost 4 bases, J lost 0 bases, and 13 bases lay in between.

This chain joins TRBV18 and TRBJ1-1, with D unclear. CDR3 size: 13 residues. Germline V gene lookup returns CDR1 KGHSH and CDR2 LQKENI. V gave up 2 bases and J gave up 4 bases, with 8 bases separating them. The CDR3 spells CASSPLQSTEAFF. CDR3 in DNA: TGTGCCAGCTCACCATTGCAGTCCACTGAAGCTTTCTTT.

The CDR3: CASSLARSGTGNTGELFF. Here the CDR3 DNA reads TGTGCCAGCAGCTTAGCCCGTTCCGGGACAGGGAACACCGGGGAGCTGTTTTTT. The chain carries TRBV7-6 and TRBJ2-2; 8 bases map to TRBD1. CDR1 and CDR2 from the germline V gene are SGHVS and FNYEAQ. The CDR3 runs 18 residues. The ends lost 0 bases at V and 1 base at J; junction bases unmatched: 7.

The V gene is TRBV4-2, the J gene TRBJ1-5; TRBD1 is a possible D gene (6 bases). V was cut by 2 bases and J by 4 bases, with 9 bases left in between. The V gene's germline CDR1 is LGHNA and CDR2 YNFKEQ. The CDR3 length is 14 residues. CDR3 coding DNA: TGTGCCAGCAGCCAAAACGACAGGAATCAGCCCCAGCATTTT. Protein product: CASSQNDRNQPQHF.

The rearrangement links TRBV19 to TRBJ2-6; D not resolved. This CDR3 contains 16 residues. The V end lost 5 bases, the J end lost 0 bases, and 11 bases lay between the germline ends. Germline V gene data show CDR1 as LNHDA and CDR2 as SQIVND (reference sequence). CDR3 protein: CASSPPDTSGANVLTF. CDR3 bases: TGTGCCAGTAGTCCCCCTGACACCTCTGGGGCCAACGTCCTGACTTTC.

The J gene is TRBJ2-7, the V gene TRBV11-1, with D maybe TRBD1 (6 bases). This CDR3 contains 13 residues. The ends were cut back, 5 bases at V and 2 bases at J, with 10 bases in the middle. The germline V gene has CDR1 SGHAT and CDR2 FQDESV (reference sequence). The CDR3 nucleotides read TGTGCCAGCAGCGCGGACAGTGCCTACGAGCAGTACTTC. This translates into CASSADSAYEQYF.

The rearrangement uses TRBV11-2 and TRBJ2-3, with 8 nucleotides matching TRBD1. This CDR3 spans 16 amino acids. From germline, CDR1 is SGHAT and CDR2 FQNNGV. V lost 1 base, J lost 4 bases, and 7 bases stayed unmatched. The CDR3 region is CASSLGAGQESDTQYF. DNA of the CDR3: TGTGCCAGCAGCTTAGGCGCGGGACAGGAATCAGATACGCAGTATTTT. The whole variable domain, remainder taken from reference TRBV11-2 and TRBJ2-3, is EAGVAQSPRYKIIEKRQSVAFWCNPISGHATLYWYQQILGQGPKLLIQFQNNGVVDDSQLPKDRFSAERLKGVDSTLKIQPAKLEDSAVYLCASSLGAGQESDTQYFGPGTRLTVL.

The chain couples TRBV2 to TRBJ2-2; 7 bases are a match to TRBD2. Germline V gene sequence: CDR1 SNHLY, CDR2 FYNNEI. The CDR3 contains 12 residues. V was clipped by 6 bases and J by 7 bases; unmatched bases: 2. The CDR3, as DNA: TGTGCCAGCAGCCGGACTAGCGGGGAGCTGTTTTTT. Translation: CASSRTSGELFF.

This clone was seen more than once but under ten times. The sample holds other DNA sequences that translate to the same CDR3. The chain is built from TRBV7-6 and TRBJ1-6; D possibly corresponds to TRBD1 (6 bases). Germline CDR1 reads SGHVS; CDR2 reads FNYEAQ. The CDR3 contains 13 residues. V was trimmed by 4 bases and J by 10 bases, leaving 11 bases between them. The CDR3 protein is CASSSYRESPLHF. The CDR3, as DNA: TGTGCCAGCAGCTCGTACAGGGAATCACCCCTCCACTTT.

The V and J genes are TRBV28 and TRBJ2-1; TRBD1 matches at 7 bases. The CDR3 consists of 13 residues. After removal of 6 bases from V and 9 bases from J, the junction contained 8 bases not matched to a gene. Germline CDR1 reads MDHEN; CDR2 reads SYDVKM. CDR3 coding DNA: TGTGCCAGCAGGCCCGGGACAGAGGTTGAGCAGTTCTTC. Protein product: CASRPGTEVEQFF.

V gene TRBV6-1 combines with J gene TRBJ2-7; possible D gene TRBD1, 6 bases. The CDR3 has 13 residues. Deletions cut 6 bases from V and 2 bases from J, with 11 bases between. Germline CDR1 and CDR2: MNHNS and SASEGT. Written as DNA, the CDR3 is TGTGCCAGCAGGGACAGACCGCCCTACGAGCAGTACTTC. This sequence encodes CASRDRPPYEQYF.

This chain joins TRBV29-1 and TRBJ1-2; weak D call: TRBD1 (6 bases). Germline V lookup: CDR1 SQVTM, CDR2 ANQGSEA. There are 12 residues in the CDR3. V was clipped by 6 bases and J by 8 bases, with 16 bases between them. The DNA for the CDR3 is TGCAGCGTCACAGGGACCCCATCGGGCTACACCTTC. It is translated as CSVTGTPSGYTF. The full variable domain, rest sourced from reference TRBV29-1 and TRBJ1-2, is SAVISQKPSRDICQRGTSLTIQCQVDSQVTMMFWYRQQPGQSLTLIATANQGSEATYESGFVIDKFPISRPNLTFSTLTVSNMSPEDSSIYLCSVTGTPSGYTFGSGTRLTVV.

In DNA form, the CDR3 reads TGTGCAAGTCAGGGGGGGGGCGGAAGCGGGAGTTATGAGCAGTTCTTC. This translates into CASQGGGGSGSYEQFF. The chain combines TRBV12-2 with TRBJ2-1; TRBD2, the table's D call, lacks a check against the DNA. TRBV12-2 is a recognized pseudogene. This CDR3 is built from 16 residues.

CDR3 sequence: CASSYSEDLNYEQYF. The CDR3 DNA sequence: TGTGCCAGCAGTTACTCGGAGGATTTGAACTACGAGCAGTACTTC. The rearrangement uses TRBV6-6 and TRBJ2-5, with TRBD2 as a possible D gene (5 bases). The J call could be wrong; TRBJ2-7 is a better fit for the DNA end. This CDR3 spans 15 amino acids. From germline, CDR1 is MNHNY and CDR2 SVGAGI (reference sequence).

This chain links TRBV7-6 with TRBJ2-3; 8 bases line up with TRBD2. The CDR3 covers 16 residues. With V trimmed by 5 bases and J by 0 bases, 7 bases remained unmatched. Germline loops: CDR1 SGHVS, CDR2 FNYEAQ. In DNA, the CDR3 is TGTGCCAGCAGCCCCTCTAGCGGGCTAAGCACAGATACGCAGTATTTT. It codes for CASSPSSGLSTDTQYF.

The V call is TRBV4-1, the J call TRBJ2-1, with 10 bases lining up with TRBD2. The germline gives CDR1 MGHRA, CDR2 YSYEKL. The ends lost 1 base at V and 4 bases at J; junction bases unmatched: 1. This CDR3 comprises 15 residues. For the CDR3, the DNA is TGCGCCAGCAGCCAAGCAGCGGGAGGGTACAATGAGCAGTTCTTC. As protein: CASSQAAGGYNEQFF.

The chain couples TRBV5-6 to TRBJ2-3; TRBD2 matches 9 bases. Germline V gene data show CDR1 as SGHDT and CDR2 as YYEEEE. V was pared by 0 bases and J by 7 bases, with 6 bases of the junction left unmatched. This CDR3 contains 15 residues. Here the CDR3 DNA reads TGTGCCAGCAGCTTGGCGCTAGCGGGAAGAAATACGCAGTATTTT. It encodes CASSLALAGRNTQYF.

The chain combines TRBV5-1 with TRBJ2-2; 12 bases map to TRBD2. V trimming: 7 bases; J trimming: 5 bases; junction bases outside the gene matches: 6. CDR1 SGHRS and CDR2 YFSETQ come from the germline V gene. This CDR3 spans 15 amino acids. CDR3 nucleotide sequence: TGCGCCAGCCACTCGGGACTAGCGGGTACCGGGGAGCTGTTTTTT. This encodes CASHSGLAGTGELFF.

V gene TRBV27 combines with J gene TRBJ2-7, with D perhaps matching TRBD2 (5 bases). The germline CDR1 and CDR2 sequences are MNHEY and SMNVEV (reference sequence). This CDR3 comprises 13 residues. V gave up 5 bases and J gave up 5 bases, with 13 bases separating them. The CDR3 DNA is TGTGCCAGCAGTCCCCTACTAGTCCACGAGCAGTACTTC. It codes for CASSPLLVHEQYF.

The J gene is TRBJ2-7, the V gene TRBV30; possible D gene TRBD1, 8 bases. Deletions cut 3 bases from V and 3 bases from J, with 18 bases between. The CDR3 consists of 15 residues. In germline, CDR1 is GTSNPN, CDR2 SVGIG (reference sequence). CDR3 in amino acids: CAWSFGQGGIYEQYF. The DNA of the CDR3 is TGTGCCTGGAGCTTCGGACAGGGAGGGATCTACGAGCAGTACTTC.

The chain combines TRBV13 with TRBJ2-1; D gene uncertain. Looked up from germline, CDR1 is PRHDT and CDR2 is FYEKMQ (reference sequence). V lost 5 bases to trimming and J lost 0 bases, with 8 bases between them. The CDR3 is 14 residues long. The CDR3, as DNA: TGTGCCAGCAGCACCAGAAGCTCCTACAATGAGCAGTTCTTC. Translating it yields CASSTRSSYNEQFF.

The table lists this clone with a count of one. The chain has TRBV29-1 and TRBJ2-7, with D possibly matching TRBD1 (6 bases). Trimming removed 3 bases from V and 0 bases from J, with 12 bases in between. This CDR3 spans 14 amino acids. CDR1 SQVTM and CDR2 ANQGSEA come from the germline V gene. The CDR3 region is CSVEGRGSSYEQYF. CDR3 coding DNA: TGCAGCGTTGAGGGCAGGGGAAGCTCCTACGAGCAGTACTTC.